This TCR beta chain appears in the sequencing data of a study of CXCR3-negative and CXCR3-positive naive CD8 T cells. UMI-labeled TRB cDNA libraries were prepared by 5' RACE. One entry per CDR3 protein, without DNA, is what TCRdb gives after re-calling the 5' RACE reads. The sample has 43,000 or so distinct CDR3 sequences; the top ten hold around a tenth. In triplicate, each CD8+ T cell subset was sorted at approximately 290,000 cells per replicate. Findings and caveats of the study: The study found that naive CXCR3-negative and CXCR3-positive cells shared TRBV-TRBJ usage, while memory cells differed. Similar levels of surface CD5 were seen between naive subsets; TCR strength was inferred from TRB CDR3 properties.

Details on this clonotype: No antigen is known for it.

The CDR3 loop spans 13 amino acids. From germline, CDR1 is MNHEY and CDR2 SMNVEV (reference sequence). The chain carries TRBV27 and TRBJ2-7; the TCRdb call, TRBD1, lacks DNA for checking. Material for sequencing was memory CD8+ T cells from blood. The TCR sequence derives from a human donor in good health. Some clones in this sample may be carry-over from other donors' samples. The CDR3 spells CASSPGTGYEQYF.